The source of this T cell receptor beta chain is a study of cytomegalovirus exposure and HLA in healthy donors. Turning to this clone: Its specificity is unknown.

The CDR3 is 16 residues long. V was shortened by 0 bases and J by 8 bases, with 16 bases between the two germline ends. The germline CDR1 and CDR2 sequences are SGHVS and FNYEAQ. The PCR employed 60 Vbeta primers together with 13 Jbeta primers. TCRdb keeps only in-frame clones here, not all; method: immunoSEQ multiplex PCR. The sample holds more than 130,000 clones, around 83% seen once. Study observations and caveats: Later analysis suggested links between common viral pathogens and several top significant clusters. HLA restriction was apparent for most CMV-associated TCR beta chains in a later analysis.

J is TRBJ1-4 and V is TRBV7-6, with D perhaps TRBD1 (5 bases). Sequences were obtained from PBMCs. This receptor was identified in a man aged 40-49 years in good health and CMV-seropositive. The CDR3 DNA reads as TGTGCCAGCAGCTTAGCGGCTTGGGGCGCGAGGGAAAAACTGTTTTTT. Amino acids: CASSLAAWGAREKLFF.